This entry features one T cell receptor (beta chain) sequence. Repertoires were generated with immunoSEQ multiplex PCR, while TCRdb's copy carries only in-frame clones and drops some. The sample lists about 210,000 clones, 80% to 85% occurring once. Deletions cut 7 bases from V and 4 bases from J, with 19 bases between. Germline V gives CDR1 LNHDA, CDR2 SQIVND (reference sequence). The CDR3 totals 15 residues. Seattle enrolled patients during active infection and tracked them longitudinally. This record belongs to a study of blood T cell repertoires in COVID-19. Turning to the study itself: Some COVID-19 samples were acute and others convalescent; all came from the United States, Italy and Spain. From T cells, B-cell-depleted T cells, or PBMCs came the material, which was cDNA or gDNA.

The genes are TRBV19 and TRBJ1-1, with D maybe TRBD1 (6 bases). Sequencing input: peripheral blood. The source of this sequence is a woman of 80 years or more with COVID-19, enrolled during active disease. The CDR3 is CASTEGGAPVTEAFF. The CDR3 DNA is TGTGCCAGTACCGAAGGGGGGGCGCCGGTCACTGAAGCTTTCTTT. Full variable domain (outside the CDR3, taken from reference TRBV19 and TRBJ1-1): DGGITQSPKYLFRKEGQNVTLSCEQNLNHDAMYWYRQDPGQGLRLIYYSQIVNDFQKGDIAEGYSVSREKKESFPLTVTSAQKNPTAFYLCASTEGGAPVTEAFFGQGTRLTVV.